In this sample, the clone carrying this T cell receptor beta chain turned up many times. Antigen specificity is unknown. Germline-derived CDR1 and CDR2 are SGHAT and FQNNGV. The CDR3 covers 14 residues. V was trimmed by 5 bases and J by 0 bases, leaving 10 bases between them. The source material, RNA transcripts, was used to amplify TCR beta CDR3 regions. The HTBI primer set was used in a first-round RT-PCR of the TCR CDR3. TCRdb re-called the multiplex PCR reads through MiXCR, storing one row per CDR3 protein. The table shows 450,000 to 650,000 distinct CDR3 sequences, with 14% occurring only once. The record originates from a study of T cells in Graves' hyperthyroidism and ophthalmopathy. Looking at the study overall: Peripheral blood draws took place at initial diagnosis, ahead of any treatment.

Study conclusions and caveats: Most clonotypes expanded in thyroid above 0.001 were likewise present in blood.

The origin of this receptor is a young woman with Graves' ophthalmopathy. Material: blood. This sequence joins TRBV11-2 and TRBJ2-5; the D is unclear. The CDR3 here is CASSRALYQETQYF. In nucleotides, the CDR3 is TGTGCCAGCAGCCGCGCCTTGTACCAAGAGACCCAGTACTTC.